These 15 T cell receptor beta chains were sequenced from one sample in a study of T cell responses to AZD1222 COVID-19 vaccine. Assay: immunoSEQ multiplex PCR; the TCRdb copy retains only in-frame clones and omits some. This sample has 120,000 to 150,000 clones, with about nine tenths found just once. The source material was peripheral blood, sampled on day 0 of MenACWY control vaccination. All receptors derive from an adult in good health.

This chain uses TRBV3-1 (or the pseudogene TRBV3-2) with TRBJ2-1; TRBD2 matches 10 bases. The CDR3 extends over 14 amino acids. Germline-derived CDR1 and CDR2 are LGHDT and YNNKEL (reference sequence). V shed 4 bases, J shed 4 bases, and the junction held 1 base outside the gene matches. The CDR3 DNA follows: TGTGCCAGCAGCCGGGGACTAGCGTACAATGAGCAGTTCTTC. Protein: CASSRGLAYNEQFF.

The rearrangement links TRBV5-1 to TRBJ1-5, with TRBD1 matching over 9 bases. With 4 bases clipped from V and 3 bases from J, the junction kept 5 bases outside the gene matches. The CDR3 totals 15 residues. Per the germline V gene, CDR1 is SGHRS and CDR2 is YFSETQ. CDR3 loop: CASSKGQGLNQPQHF. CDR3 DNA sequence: TGCGCCAGCAGCAAGGGACAGGGTCTCAATCAGCCCCAGCATTTT.

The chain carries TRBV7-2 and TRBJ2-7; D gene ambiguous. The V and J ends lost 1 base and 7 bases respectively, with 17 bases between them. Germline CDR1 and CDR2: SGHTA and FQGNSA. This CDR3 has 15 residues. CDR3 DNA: TGTGCCAGCAGCTTAGAAGTCATGTACCTAAGTGAGCAGTACTTC. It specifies CASSLEVMYLSEQYF.

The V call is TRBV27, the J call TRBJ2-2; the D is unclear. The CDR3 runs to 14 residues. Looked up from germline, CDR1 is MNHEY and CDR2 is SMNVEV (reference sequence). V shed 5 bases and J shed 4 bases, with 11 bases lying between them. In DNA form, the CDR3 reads TGTGCCAGCAGTCCCTCTAGGTCCACCGGGGAGCTGTTTTTT. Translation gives CASSPSRSTGELFF.

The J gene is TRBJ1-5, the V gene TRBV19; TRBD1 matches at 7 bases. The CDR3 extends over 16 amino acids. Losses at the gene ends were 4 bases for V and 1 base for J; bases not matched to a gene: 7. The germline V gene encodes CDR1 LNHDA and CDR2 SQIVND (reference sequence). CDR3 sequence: CASSTLGGVSNQPQHF. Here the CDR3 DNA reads TGTGCCAGTAGTACGTTAGGGGGCGTGAGCAATCAGCCCCAGCATTTT.

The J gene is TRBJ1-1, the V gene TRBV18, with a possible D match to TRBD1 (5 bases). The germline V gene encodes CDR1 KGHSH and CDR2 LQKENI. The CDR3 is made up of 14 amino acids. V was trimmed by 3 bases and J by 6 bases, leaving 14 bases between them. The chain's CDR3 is CASSPIQTGAEAFF. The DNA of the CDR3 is TGTGCCAGCTCACCCATACAGACGGGGGCTGAAGCTTTCTTT.

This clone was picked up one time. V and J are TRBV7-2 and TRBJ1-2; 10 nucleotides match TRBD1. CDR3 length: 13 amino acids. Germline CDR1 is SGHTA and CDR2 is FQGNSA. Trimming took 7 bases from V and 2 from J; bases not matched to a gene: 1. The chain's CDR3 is CASMGQGNYGYTF. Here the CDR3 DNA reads TGTGCCAGCATGGGACAGGGGAACTATGGCTACACCTTC.

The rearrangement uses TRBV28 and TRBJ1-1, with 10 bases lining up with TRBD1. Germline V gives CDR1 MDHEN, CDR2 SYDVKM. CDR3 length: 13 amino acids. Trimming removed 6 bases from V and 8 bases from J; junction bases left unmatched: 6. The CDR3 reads CASRGDRGIEAFF. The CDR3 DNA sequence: TGTGCCAGCAGAGGGGACAGGGGAATAGAAGCTTTCTTT.

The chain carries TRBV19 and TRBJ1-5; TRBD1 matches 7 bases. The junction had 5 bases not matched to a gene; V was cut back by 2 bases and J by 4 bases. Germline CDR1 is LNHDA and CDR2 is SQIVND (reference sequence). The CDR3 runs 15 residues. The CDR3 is CASSILDRPNQPQHF. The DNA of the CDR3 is TGTGCCAGTAGTATACTGGACAGGCCGAATCAGCCCCAGCATTTT.

Here the CDR3 reads CASSPYREGNQPQHF. CDR3 sequence (DNA): TGTGCCAGCAGCCCGTACAGGGAAGGGAATCAGCCCCAGCATTTT. The chain has TRBV6-5 and TRBJ1-5; D is possibly TRBD1 (6 bases). Trimming took off 6 bases at V and 4 bases at J, with 16 bases between the two ends. Germline values: CDR1 MNHEY, CDR2 SVGAGI. CDR3 length: 15 residues.

For the CDR3, the DNA is TGTGCCAGCAGCTTAGTAGTCGGGACTAGCGGGGGCCACCAAGAGACCCAGTACTTC. Translation: CASSLVVGTSGGHQETQYF. V gene TRBV7-8 combines with J gene TRBJ2-5, with 14 bases lining up with TRBD2. J was trimmed by 0 bases and V by 1 base; bases with no gene match: 7. This CDR3 is 19 amino acids long. Germline V gene lookup returns CDR1 SGHVS and CDR2 FQNEAQ.

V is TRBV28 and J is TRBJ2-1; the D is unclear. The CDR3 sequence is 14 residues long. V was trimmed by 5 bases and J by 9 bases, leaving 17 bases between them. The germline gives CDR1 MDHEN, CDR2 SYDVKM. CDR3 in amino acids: CASSPANLVGEQFF. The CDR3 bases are TGTGCCAGCAGTCCGGCCAACCTGGTCGGTGAGCAGTTCTTC.

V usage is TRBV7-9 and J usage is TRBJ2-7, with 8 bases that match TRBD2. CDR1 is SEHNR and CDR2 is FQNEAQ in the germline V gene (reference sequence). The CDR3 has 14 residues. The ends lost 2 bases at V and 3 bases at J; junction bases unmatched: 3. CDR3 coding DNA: TGTGCCAGCAGCTTACCGGGACTAGTCTACGAGCAGTACTTC. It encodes CASSLPGLVYEQYF.

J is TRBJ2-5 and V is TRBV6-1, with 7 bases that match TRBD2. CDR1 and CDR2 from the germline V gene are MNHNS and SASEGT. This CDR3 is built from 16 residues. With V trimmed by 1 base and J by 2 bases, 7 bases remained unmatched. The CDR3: CASSEDFEGGQETQYF. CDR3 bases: TGTGCCAGCAGTGAAGATTTTGAGGGAGGGCAAGAGACCCAGTACTTC.

This CDR3 is CASSQVAGFGTQYF. CDR3 nucleotides: TGTGCCAGCAGCCAAGTAGCCGGGTTCGGGACCCAGTACTTC. The rearrangement uses TRBV14 and TRBJ2-5, with D uncertain. This CDR3 is 14 amino acids long. Germline V gene data show CDR1 as SGHDN and CDR2 as FVKESK. Trimming took off 1 base at V and 7 bases at J, with 13 bases between the two ends.